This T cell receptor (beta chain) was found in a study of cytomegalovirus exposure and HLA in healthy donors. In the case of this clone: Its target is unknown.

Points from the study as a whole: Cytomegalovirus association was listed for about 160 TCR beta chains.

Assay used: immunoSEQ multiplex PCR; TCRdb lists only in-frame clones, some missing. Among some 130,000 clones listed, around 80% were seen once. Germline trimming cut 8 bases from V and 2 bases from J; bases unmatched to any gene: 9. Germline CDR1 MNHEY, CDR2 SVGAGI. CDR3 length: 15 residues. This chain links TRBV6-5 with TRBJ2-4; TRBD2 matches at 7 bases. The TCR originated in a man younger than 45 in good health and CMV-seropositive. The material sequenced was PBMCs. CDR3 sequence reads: CASSTMGGSKNIQYF. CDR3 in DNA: TGTGCCAGCTCGACGATGGGGGGGTCCAAAAACATTCAGTACTTC.